This T cell receptor beta chain was captured by sequencing in a study of Graves' ophthalmopathy and Graves' hyperthyroidism (dated by TCRdb to the late 2010s). Regarding the study in general: Peripheral blood samples were taken at the time of initial diagnosis, before any treatment was given. To tell Graves' ophthalmopathy apart from Graves' hyperthyroidism, and to predict which patients would progress to ophthalmopathy, the study relied on TCR beta repertoire signatures. In total, some 130 blood samples were TCR-sequenced: roughly 45 ophthalmopathy, some 75 hyperthyroidism and some 17 hyperthyroidism-to-ophthalmopathy patients. A discovery set of 90 to 100 patients (roughly 43 ophthalmopathy, some 58 stable hyperthyroidism) was enrolled to explore V-J signatures distinguishing ophthalmopathy from hyperthyroidism. An independent validation cohort comprised some 19 hyperthyroidism patients and roughly 15 patients who later progressed from hyperthyroidism to ophthalmopathy. In more than five hyperthyroidism patients, T-cell repertoires of thyroid tissue and blood were compared. Once sampling was done, hyperthyroidism patients were given methimazole at a starting dose of 30 mg daily, while ophthalmopathy patients were given high-dose intravenous methylprednisolone. The paper's findings and limits, for the study overall: Ophthalmopathy was separated from stable hyperthyroidism by the 13-signature model with roughly 88% sensitivity and approximately 84% specificity in cross-validation and with 80%/75% in the test set. In validation, the model predicted ophthalmopathy progression with about 70% sensitivity and 72.22% specificity; around twelve predicted patients were CT-confirmed with GO in a median of around 6.5 months. No statistical method was used to predetermine the sample size, and group allocation was not hidden from the investigators. Most expanded thyroid clonotypes with a frequency above 0.001 also appeared in blood, which suggests that blood repertoires may reflect the immune response in the thyroid.

TCR beta CDR3 regions were amplified from RNA transcripts for repertoire sequencing. HTBI primers and the Qiagen OneStep RT-PCR kit were used in a first-round RT-PCR, which was followed by a second-round multiplex PCR, size selection and purification. Sequencing of the libraries was carried out on an Illumina HiSeq2000 in paired-end mode with 100 bp reads. The published analysis was carried out like this. SOAPnuke was used to process the reads, throwing out any read that had adapters, had uncalled bases, had a mean Phred below 15, or lacked an exact constant-primer or identifier match. COPE v1.2.5 was used to merge high-quality paired reads. Unique nucleotide sequences were defined as clonotypes and aligned to IMGT TRB V, D and J references using MiTCR v1.1. The analysis was limited to V-J combinations with a frequency above 0.0001, which together covered more than 98% of repertoires. For each V-J combination, a TCR clonal expansion and chaos score was defined as F50 clonal expansion divided by the chaos observed in the TCRdist matrix. Welch's t-statistics and random forest were used to narrow the features down to around 12 V-J combinations, which were then fed into a naive Bayes classifier. The Morisita-Horn index was used to measure how similar the thyroid and blood repertoires were. TCRdb applied fastp at Q25 and MiXCR to the public reads, then kept only in-frame beta chains. Each CDR3 protein gets just one entry, which takes the most common genes and DNA from the rows behind it. The authors' filters were not applied to this entry. The table for this sample lists hundreds of thousands of distinct CDR3 sequences; 40% of them were counted only once. The ten largest clonotypes hold approximately 43% of the sample.

Notes on this clonotype: There is no known antigen for this receptor. Per-base quality was not reported, and no clone a single base away is much larger than it.

Ophthalmopathy patients were characterized by moderately to severely active disease, a Clinical Activity Score of at least 3, a NOSPECS grade of at least 4, and a disease duration under 3 months. Patients were excluded if they had other autoimmune diseases, uncontrolled infections, pregnancy or lactation. Diagnosis was based on clinical symptoms, serum thyroxine, TRAb, thyroid ultrasound and orbital computed tomography. PBMCs were isolated from 8 to 10 ml of fresh peripheral blood by Ficoll-Paque density gradient centrifugation. Total RNA was extracted with Trizol reagent and quality-checked on an Agilent 2100 Bioanalyzer. Per the germline V gene, SQVTM is the CDR1 and ANQGSEA is the CDR2. V lost 2 bases and J lost 5 bases; the stretch between them is 21 bases long. The CDR3 measures 17 amino acids from cysteine to phenylalanine. Just CDR3 DNA is preserved here, 51 bases in frame from base 1.

The sequenced material came from peripheral blood. The rearranged chain carries TRBV29-1 and TRBJ2-2; the best D guess is TRBD1, with 5 bases matching. The sequence derives from an adult man with Graves' ophthalmopathy. The sequence in DNA is TGCAGCGTTGAACAACGCCCCCGGCAGGGTAGGACCGGGGAGCTGTTTTTT. The resulting protein is CSVEQRPRQGRTGELFF.